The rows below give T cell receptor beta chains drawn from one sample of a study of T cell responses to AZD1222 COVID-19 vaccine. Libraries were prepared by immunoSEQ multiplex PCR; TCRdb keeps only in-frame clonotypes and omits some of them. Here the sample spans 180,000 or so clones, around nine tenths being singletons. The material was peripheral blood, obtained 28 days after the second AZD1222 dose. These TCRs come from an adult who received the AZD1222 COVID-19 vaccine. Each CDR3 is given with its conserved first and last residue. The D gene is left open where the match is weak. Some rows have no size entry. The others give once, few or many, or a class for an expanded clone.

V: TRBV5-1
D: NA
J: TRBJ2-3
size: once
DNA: TGCGCCAGCAGCTCACGGACATCCAGCACAGATACGCAGTATTTT
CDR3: CASSSRTSSTDTQYF

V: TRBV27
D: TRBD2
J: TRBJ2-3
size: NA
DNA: TGTGCCAGCAACCCTAGCGGACTAGCAGCTAGCACAGATACGCAGTATTTT
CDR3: CASNPSGLAASTDTQYF

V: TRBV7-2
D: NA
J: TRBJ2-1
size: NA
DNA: TGTGCCAGCAGCTTAGCGGCCCAGACCCAGTTCTTC
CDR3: CASSLAAQTQFF

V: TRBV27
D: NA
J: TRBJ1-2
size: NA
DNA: TGTGCCAGCAGCTCCTTATCGACGGTGTCGGTTGGCTACACCTTC
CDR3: CASSSLSTVSVGYTF

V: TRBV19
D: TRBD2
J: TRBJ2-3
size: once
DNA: TGTGCCAGTAGCGGGACTAGCGGGGTCCTTGTCACAGATACGCAGTATTTT
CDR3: CASSGTSGVLVTDTQYF

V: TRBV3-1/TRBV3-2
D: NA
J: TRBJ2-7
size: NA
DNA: TGTGCCAGCAGCGACCCGGGACACTCTTTTTACGAGCAGTACTTC
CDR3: CASSDPGHSFYEQYF

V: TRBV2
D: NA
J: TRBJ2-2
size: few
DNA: TGTGCCAGCAGTGGAAGTAGGCCCGCCGGGGAGCTGTTTTTT
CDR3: CASSGSRPAGELFF

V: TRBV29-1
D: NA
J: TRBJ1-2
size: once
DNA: TGCAGCGTTGCTACTCCTGACGGGTACTATGGCTACACCTTC
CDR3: CSVATPDGYYGYTF

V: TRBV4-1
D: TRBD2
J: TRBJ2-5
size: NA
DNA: TGCGCCAGCAGCCAAGTAGCGGGAGGCGGAGAGACCCAGTACTTC
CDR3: CASSQVAGGGETQYF

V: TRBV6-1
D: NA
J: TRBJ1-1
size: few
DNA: TGTGCCAGCAGTGAGCCTCGCTGGGCAGGATACACTGAAGCTTTCTTT
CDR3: CASSEPRWAGYTEAFF

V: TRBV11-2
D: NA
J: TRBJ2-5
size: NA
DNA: TGTGCCAGCAGCGTGGGGGCGGCACAAGAGACCCAGTACTTC
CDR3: CASSVGAAQETQYF

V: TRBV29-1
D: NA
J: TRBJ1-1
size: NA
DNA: TGCAGCGTCCGAAGGTCACTGAACACTGAAGCTTTCTTT
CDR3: CSVRRSLNTEAFF

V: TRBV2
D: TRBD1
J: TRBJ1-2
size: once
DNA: TGTGCCAGCAGCGGACAGGGTTTGTATGGCTACACCTTC
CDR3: CASSGQGLYGYTF

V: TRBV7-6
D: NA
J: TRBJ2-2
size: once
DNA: TGTGCCAGCAGCTTTAGGAGGAAGGACAGCTACACCGGGGAGCTGTTTTTT
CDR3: CASSFRRKDSYTGELFF

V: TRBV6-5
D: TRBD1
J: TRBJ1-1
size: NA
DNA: TGTGCCAGCAGTTACCTGGACAGGGGAAACACTGAAGCTTTCTTT
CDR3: CASSYLDRGNTEAFF

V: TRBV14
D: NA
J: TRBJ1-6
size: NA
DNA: TGTGCCAGCAGCCGAGGGATCTATAATTCACCCCTCCACTTT
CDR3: CASSRGIYNSPLHF

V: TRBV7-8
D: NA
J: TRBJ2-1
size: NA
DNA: TGTGCCAGCAGCCAACAGTTGGGGGAGCAGTTCTTC
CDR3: CASSQQLGEQFF

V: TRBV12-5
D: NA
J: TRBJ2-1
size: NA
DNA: TGTGCTAGTGGTGCGGTAGCCAATGAGCAGTTCTTC
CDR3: CASGAVANEQFF

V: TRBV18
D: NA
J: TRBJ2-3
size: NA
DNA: TGTGCCAGCTCACAGGACGAGGGGGATACGCAGTATTTT
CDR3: CASSQDEGDTQYF

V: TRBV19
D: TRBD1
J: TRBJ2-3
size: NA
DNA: TGTGCCAGTAGTCTAGGCGAGGGGGCCGGAGATACGCAGTATTTT
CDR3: CASSLGEGAGDTQYF

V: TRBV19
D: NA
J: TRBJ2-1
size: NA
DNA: TGTGCCAGTAGCAATACGGGAAATGAGCAGTTCTTC
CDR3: CASSNTGNEQFF

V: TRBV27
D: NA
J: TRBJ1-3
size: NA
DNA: TGTGCCAGCAGTTTCGGGAGCTCTGGAAACACCATATATTTT
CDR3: CASSFGSSGNTIYF

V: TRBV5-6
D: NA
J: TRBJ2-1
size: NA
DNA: TGTGCCAGCAGCTTCGGGGGCTACAATGAGCAGTTCTTC
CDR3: CASSFGGYNEQFF

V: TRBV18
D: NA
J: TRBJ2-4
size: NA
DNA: TGTGCCAGCTCACCCTGGGCGGCCAAAAACATTCAGTACTTC
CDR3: CASSPWAAKNIQYF

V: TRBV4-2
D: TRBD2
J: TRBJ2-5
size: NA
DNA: TGTGCCAGCAGCCAAACTAGCGGCCAAGAGACCCAGTACTTC
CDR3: CASSQTSGQETQYF

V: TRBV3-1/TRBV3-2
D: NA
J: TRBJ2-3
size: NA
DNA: TGTGCCAGCAGCCAAGTCAGGGGTAGCACAGATACGCAGTATTTT
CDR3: CASSQVRGSTDTQYF

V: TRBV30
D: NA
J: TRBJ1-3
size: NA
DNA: TGTGCCTGGAGTGCTAAAGGGGACTACGGAAACACCATATATTTT
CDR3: CAWSAKGDYGNTIYF

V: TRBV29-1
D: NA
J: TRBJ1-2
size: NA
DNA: TGCAGCGTGGATCCGGGGGTGGGCTATGGCTACACCTTC
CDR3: CSVDPGVGYGYTF

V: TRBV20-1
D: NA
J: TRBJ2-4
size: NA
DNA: TGCAGTGCTAGACTAGAAAACATTCAGTACTTC
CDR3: CSARLENIQYF

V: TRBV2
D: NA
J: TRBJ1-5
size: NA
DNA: TGTGCCAGCAGTGAGAGTATTGGGCCCCAGCATTTT
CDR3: CASSESIGPQHF

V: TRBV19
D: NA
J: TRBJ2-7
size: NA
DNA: TGTGCCAGTAGTGGGGGTAGGTTCGGATACGAGCAGTACTTC
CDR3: CASSGGRFGYEQYF

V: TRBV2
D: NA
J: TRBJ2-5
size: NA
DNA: TGTGCCAGCAGTCCCGAGGAGACCCAGTACTTC
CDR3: CASSPEETQYF

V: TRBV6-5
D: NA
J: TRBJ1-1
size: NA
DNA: TGTGCCAGCAGTTACTCCGGCCATGAAGCTTTCTTT
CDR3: CASSYSGHEAFF

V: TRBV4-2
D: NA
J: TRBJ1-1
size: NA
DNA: TGTGCCAGCAGCCCCTTGGCAGGGGTTGGTGAAGCTTTCTTT
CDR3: CASSPLAGVGEAFF

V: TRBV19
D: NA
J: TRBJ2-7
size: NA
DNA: TGTGCCAGTAGTATAGAGGAGGGTGCCGAGCAGTACTTC
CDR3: CASSIEEGAEQYF

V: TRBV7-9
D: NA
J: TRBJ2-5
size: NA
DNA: TGTGCCAGCAGCTGGGGACTGGCCCAAGAGACCCAGTACTTC
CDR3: CASSWGLAQETQYF

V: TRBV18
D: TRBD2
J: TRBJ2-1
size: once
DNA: TGTGCCAGCTCACCATCTAGCGGGAGTGATGAGCAGTTCTTC
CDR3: CASSPSSGSDEQFF

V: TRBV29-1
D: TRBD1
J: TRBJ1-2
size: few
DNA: TGCAGCGCTGCCCCGGGACAGTTCTATGGCTACACCTTC
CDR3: CSAAPGQFYGYTF

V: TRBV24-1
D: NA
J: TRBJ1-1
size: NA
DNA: TGTGCCACCAGTGCGACGGGCACTGAAGCTTTCTTT
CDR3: CATSATGTEAFF

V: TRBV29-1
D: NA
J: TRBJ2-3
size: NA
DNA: TGCAGCGGCCTAGTGGTGGGACCGTCGGATACGCAGTATTTT
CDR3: CSGLVVGPSDTQYF

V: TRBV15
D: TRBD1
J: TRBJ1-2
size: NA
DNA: TGTGCCACCAGCAGGGACAGGGATCCCTATGGCTACACCTTC
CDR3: CATSRDRDPYGYTF

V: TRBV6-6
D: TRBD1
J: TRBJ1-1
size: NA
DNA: TGTGCCAGCAGTCCGGGACAGGGGGCGAATACTGAAGCTTTCTTT
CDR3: CASSPGQGANTEAFF

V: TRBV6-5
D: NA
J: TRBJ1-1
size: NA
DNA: TGTGCCAGCAGTTACGACCTAACAGGGTTGGCTGAAGCTTTCTTT
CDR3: CASSYDLTGLAEAFF

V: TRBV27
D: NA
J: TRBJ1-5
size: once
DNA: TGTGCCAGCATGGCAGGAACTGGCAATCAGCCCCAGCATTTT
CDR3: CASMAGTGNQPQHF

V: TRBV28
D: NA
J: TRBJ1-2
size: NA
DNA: TGTGCCAGCGGGGCAGCCTATGGCTACACCTTC
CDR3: CASGAAYGYTF

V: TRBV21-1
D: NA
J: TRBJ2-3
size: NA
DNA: TGTGCCAGCAGCAAAGGGGGCAGGGGCGAGGGAGATACGCAGTATTTT
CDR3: CASSKGGRGEGDTQYF

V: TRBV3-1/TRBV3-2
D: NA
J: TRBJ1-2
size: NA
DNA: TGTGCCAGCAGCCAAGACAGGACTAACTATGGCTACACCTTC
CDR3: CASSQDRTNYGYTF

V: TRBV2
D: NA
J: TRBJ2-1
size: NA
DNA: TGTGCCAGCAGTGACAGGACCGGATACAATGAGCAGTTCTTC
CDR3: CASSDRTGYNEQFF

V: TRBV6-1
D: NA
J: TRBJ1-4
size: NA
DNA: TGTGCCAGCAGTGAAGCGGCAGCAACTAATGAAAAACTGTTTTTT
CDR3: CASSEAAATNEKLFF

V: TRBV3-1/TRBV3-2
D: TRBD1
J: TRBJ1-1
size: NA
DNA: TGTGCCAGCAGCCCTGACAGGGGATATAGAGCTTTCTTT
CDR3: CASSPDRGYRAFF

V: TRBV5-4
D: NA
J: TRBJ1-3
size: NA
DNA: TGTGCCAGCCCCGGCGGGGGATCCTACTTCGGTGGAAACACCATATATTTT
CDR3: CASPGGGSYFGGNTIYF

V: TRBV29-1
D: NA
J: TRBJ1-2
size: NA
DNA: TGCAGCGCACAGGAGGGGAGCTATGGCTACACCTTC
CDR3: CSAQEGSYGYTF

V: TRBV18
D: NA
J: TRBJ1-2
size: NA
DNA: TGTGCCAGCTCACCAGAAGGGCTTAACTATGGCTACACCTTC
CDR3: CASSPEGLNYGYTF

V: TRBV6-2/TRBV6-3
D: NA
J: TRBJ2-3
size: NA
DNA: TGTGCCAGCAGCCCTCGTCCAGGATCTGGCACAGATACGCAGTATTTT
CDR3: CASSPRPGSGTDTQYF